Sequencing of this T cell receptor (beta chain) was carried out in a study of cytomegalovirus exposure and HLA in healthy donors. Study background: Early on, a data release was issued that held about 85 million unique TCRs from HLA-typed donors. Overall study findings and caveats: An analysis that came later showed most CMV-associated TCR beta chains appearing HLA-restricted.

Amplification used 60 Vbeta primers and 13 Jbeta primers. TCRdb's table, derived via immunoSEQ multiplex PCR, lists solely in-frame clones and lacks some. The table includes around 100,000 clones, 60% to 80% detected once. About this clone: Its antigen is as yet unknown.

The germline V gene has CDR1 SGHTA and CDR2 FQGNSA. The CDR3 extends over 15 amino acids. Unmatched junction bases numbered 5, after V lost 1 base and J lost 7 bases. V is TRBV7-2 and J is TRBJ2-1, with TRBD2 matching over 9 bases. This receptor was obtained from a male donor in good health and CMV-seropositive. Sequenced sample: PBMCs. The CDR3 DNA is TGTGCCAGCAGCTTAGATAGCGGGAGTCAGAATGAGCAGTTCTTC. It translates to CASSLDSGSQNEQFF.